The sequence of this TCR beta chain was determined in a study of PD-1 blockade in classical Hodgkin lymphoma. Overall study findings and caveats: Significant TCR diversity gains by C4D1 occurred in CD4+ but not CD8+ cells.

After autologous stem cell transplantation all patients relapsed, and prior brentuximab vedotin exposure differed between cohorts. The germline CDR1 and CDR2 sequences are MNHEY and SVGAGI. The CDR3 spans 15 residues. Trimming removed 0 bases from V and 5 bases from J, with 13 bases in between. A note on this clone: Its specificity is not known.

Some clones are missing from TCRdb's copy, which holds only in-frame ones; the method was immunoSEQ multiplex PCR. The sample consists of 35,000 or so clones, 76% of them appearing once. The receptor's source is a human donor with classical Hodgkin lymphoma. V usage is TRBV6-5 and J usage is TRBJ2-5; D not certain. The sample consisted of peripheral blood mononuclear cells (PBMCs), taken before the second cycle of nivolumab. The CDR3 loop is CASSYSISGYETQYF. The CDR3 nucleotides read TGTGCCAGCAGTTACTCGATATCGGGTTACGAGACCCAGTACTTC.